The clone carrying this TCR beta chain was found once. The Seattle patients joined while their infection was active and were tracked longitudinally afterward. Germline CDR1 reads SGHVS; CDR2 reads FNYEAQ. Deletions cut 2 bases from V and 1 base from J, with 9 bases between. The CDR3 consists of 15 residues. The data are from a study of blood T cell repertoires in COVID-19. As for the study in general: COVID-19 samples collected from the United States, Italy and Spain covered acute and convalescent phases.

In the original workflow: Estimation of nucleated cell counts relied on the amplification of reference gene primers. Produced via immunoSEQ multiplex PCR; TCRdb's table is partial and in-frame only. V and J calls and clone size are copied from that table; D and trimming were computed from the DNA. The table shows 250,000 to 300,000 clones, with about nine tenths occurring only once. The chain recombines TRBV7-6 with TRBJ1-5; D uncertain. Sequences were obtained from peripheral blood. The clonotype originates from a woman aged 25 to 39 with COVID-19, enrolled during active disease. The chain's CDR3 is CASSLKGGSNQPQHF. The CDR3 bases are TGTGCCAGCAGCTTAAAGGGCGGGAGCAATCAGCCCCAGCATTTT.